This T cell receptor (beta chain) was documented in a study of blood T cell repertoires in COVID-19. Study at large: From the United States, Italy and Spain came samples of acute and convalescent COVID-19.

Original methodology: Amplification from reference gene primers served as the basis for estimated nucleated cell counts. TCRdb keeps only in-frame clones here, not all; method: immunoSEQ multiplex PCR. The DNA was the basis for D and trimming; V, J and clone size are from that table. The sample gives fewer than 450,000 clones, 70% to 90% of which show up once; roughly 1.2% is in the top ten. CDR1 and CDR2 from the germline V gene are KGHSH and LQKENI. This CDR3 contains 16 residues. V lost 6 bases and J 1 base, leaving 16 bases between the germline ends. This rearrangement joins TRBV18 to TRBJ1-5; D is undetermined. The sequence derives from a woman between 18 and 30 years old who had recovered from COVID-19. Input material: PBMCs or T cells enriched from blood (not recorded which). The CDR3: CASSATEDSSNQPQHF. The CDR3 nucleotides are TGTGCCAGCTCGGCGACCGAGGATAGCAGCAATCAGCCCCAGCATTTT.